This T cell receptor beta chain was observed in a study of blood T cell repertoires in COVID-19. About the research overall: COVID-19 samples collected from the United States, Italy and Spain covered acute and convalescent phases. T cells, B-cell-depleted T cells, or PBMCs provided the cDNA or gDNA that served as material.

Germline V gene sequence: CDR1 LGHDT, CDR2 YNNKEL (reference sequence). The CDR3 length is 17 residues. J was trimmed by 4 bases and V by 0 bases; bases with no gene match: 3. As handled by the study authors: Estimation of nucleated cell counts relied on the amplification of reference gene primers. Sequencing was performed with immunoSEQ multiplex PCR; in TCRdb, only in-frame clones are kept and a portion is missing. That table supplies the V and J calls and clone size; D and trimming were determined from the DNA. The data hold 170,000 or so clones, with roughly 86% observed a single time. The sequencing input was peripheral blood. The sequence was obtained from a middle-aged man with active or convalescent COVID-19. The V gene is TRBV3-1 (or the pseudogene TRBV3-2), the J gene TRBJ2-3; 14 positions match TRBD2. CDR3 residues: CASSQDPTSGGADTQYF. CDR3 nucleotide sequence: TGTGCCAGCAGCCAAGACCCGACTAGCGGGGGGGCAGATACGCAGTATTTT.